The T cell receptor (beta chain) described here comes from a study of blood T cell repertoires in COVID-19. Study in general: COVID-19 samples from acute and convalescent phases originated in the United States, Italy and Spain. The analysed material was cDNA or gDNA that came from T cells, B-cell-depleted T cells, or PBMCs.

Trimming removed 2 bases at V and 10 bases at J, with 18 bases between. The CDR3 contains 16 residues. CDR1 is SGHTA, CDR2 FQGNSA, per germline. Original data processing: Amplifying reference gene primers gave estimates of nucleated cell counts. The assay was immunoSEQ multiplex PCR, and TCRdb's table has in-frame clones only and misses some. The D gene and trimming were derived from the DNA, and the V and J assignments and clone size from that table. The sample carries under 250,000 clones, 84% recorded once. The material sequenced was peripheral blood. This receptor was taken from a man aged 50 to 60 with active or convalescent COVID-19. The chain has TRBV7-2 and TRBJ1-6; D may be TRBD1 (6 bases). The chain's CDR3 is CASSLRAGTTQSPLHF. CDR3 DNA: TGTGCCAGCAGCTTACGGGCCGGGACAACGCAGTCACCCCTCCACTTT.